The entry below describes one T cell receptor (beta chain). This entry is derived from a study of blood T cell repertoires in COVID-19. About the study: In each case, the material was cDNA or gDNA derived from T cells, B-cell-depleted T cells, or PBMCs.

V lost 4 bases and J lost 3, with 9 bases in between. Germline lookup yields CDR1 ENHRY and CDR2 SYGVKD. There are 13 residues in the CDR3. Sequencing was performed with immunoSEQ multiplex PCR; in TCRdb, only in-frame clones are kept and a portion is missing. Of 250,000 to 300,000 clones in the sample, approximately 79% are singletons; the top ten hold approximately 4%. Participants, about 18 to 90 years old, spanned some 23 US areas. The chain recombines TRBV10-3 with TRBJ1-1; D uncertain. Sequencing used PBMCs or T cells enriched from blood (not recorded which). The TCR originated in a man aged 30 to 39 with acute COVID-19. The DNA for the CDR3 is TGTGCCATCAGTGTCTTGGAGGACACTGAAGCTTTCTTT. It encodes CAISVLEDTEAFF.